The clone carrying this TCR beta chain appeared a few times. Its cognate antigen is unknown. The V end lost 4 bases, the J end lost 0 bases, and 12 bases lay between the germline ends. CDR3 length: 15 amino acids. Germline CDR1 LGHNA, CDR2 YNFKEQ. The data originate from a study of post-analysis software for immune sequencing data. Study results and limitations: The five TRBV segments detected at higher frequency in patients than in controls included TRBV5-6, TRBV5-1 and TRBV20-1.

The authors incorporated unique molecular identifiers into the TCR beta cDNA libraries. TCRdb passed the PCR reads through MiXCR, listing each CDR3 protein once. The sample has roughly 600,000 distinct CDR3 sequences; around 40% are singletons. V and J are TRBV4-2 and TRBJ1-2; D is unclear. Sequencing used blood. The TCR was taken from a girl aged 10-17 years with multiple sclerosis. The chain's CDR3 is CASSREVSPNYGYTF. CDR3 in DNA: TGTGCCAGCAGCCGGGAAGTGTCCCCTAACTATGGCTACACCTTC.